Given below is one T cell receptor beta chain in context. This sample is drawn from a study of blood T cell repertoires in COVID-19. Study context: The United States, Italy and Spain were the sources of the acute and convalescent COVID-19 samples. The cDNA or gDNA used as material had been derived from T cells, B-cell-depleted T cells, or PBMCs.

This CDR3 is built from 14 residues. CDR1 is WSHSY and CDR2 is SAAADI in the germline V gene. V lost 6 bases and J 3 bases, leaving 9 bases between the germline ends. Original handling: Reference gene primer amplification gave nucleated cell count estimates. This table comes from immunoSEQ multiplex PCR, and its TCRdb copy is limited to in-frame clones, with some not included. V and J calls and clone size come straight from that table; D and trimming were deduced from the DNA. The sample has more than 85,000 clones; 70% to 85% are singletons. Material for sequencing was peripheral blood. The clonotype comes from a man in his sixties with active or convalescent COVID-19. The chain combines TRBV10-2 with TRBJ1-6, with D possibly being TRBD1 (6 bases). The CDR3 region is CASRVTGYNSPLHF. CDR3 coding DNA: TGCGCCAGCAGGGTGACAGGCTATAATTCACCCCTCCACTTT.